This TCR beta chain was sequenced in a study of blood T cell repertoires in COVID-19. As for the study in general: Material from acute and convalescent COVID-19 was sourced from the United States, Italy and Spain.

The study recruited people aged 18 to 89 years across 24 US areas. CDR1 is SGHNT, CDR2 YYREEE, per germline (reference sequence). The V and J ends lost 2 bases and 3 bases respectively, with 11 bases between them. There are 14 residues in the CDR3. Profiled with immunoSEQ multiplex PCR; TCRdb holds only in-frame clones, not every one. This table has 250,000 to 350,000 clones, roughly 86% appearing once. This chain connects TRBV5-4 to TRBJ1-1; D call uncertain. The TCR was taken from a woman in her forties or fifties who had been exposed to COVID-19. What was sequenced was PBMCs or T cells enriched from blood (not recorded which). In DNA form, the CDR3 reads TGTGCCAGCAGCTTTGGACTACGGGACACTGAAGCTTTCTTT. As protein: CASSFGLRDTEAFF.